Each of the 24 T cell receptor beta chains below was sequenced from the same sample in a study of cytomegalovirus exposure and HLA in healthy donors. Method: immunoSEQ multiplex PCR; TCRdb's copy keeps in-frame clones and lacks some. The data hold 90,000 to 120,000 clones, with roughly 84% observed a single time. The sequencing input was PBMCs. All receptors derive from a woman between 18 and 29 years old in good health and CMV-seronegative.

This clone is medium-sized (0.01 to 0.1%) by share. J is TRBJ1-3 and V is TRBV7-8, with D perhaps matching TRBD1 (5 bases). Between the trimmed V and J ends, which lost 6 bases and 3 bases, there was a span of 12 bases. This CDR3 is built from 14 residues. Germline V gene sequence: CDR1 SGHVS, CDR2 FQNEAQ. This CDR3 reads CASRVGTGGNTIYF. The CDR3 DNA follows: TGTGCCAGCAGAGTCGGGACTGGTGGAAACACCATATATTTT.

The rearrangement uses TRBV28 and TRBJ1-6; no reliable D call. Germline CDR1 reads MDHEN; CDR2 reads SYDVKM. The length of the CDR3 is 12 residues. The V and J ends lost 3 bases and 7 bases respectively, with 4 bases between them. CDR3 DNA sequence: TGTGCCAGCAGTTTTATAAATTCACCCCTCCACTTT. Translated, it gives CASSFINSPLHF.

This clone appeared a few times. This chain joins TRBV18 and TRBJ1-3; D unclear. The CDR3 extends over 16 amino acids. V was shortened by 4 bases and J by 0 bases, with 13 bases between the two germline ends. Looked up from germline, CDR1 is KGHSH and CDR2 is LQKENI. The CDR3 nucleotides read TGTGCCAGCTCACTATATTCTGTACTCTCTGGAAACACCATATATTTT. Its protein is CASSLYSVLSGNTIYF.

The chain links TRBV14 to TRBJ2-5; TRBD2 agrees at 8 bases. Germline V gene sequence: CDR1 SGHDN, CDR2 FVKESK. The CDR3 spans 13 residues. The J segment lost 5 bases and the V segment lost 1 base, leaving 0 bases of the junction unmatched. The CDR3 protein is CASSQGLAETQYF. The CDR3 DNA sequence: TGTGCCAGCAGCCAAGGACTAGCGGAGACCCAGTACTTC.

The CDR3 sequence is CAWSVKRGGASTDTQYF. As DNA, the CDR3 is TGTGCCTGGAGTGTGAAAAGGGGGGGCGCTTCGACAGATACGCAGTATTTT. The V and J genes are TRBV30 and TRBJ2-3, with D possibly being TRBD2 (7 bases). V lost 0 bases and J lost 3, with 19 bases in between. The length of the CDR3 is 17 residues. Per germline, CDR1 GTSNPN and CDR2 SVGIG (reference sequence).

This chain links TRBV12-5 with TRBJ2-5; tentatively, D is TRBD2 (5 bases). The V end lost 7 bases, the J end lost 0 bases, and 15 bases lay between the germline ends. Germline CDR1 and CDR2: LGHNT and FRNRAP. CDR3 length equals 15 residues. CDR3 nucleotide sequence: TGTGCTAGTGCACTAGGTACGGGGTACCAAGAGACCCAGTACTTC. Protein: CASALGTGYQETQYF.

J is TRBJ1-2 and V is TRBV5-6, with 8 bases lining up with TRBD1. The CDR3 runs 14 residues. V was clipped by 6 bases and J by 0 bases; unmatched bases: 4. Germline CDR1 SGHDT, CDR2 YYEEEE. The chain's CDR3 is CASNEDRANYGYTF. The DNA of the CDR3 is TGTGCCAGCAACGAGGACAGGGCTAACTATGGCTACACCTTC. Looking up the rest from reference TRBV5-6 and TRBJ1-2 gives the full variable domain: DAGVTQSPTHLIKTRGQQVTLRCSPKSGHDTVSWYQQALGQGPQFIFQYYEEEERQRGNFPDRFSGHQFPNYSSELNVNALLLGDSALYLCASNEDRANYGYTFGSGTRLTVV.

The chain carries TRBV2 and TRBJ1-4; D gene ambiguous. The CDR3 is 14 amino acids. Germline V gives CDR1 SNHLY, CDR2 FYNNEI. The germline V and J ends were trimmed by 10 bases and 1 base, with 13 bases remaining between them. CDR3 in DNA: TGTGCCACCCAGAGGGCGGTAACTAATGAAAAACTGTTTTTT. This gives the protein CATQRAVTNEKLFF.

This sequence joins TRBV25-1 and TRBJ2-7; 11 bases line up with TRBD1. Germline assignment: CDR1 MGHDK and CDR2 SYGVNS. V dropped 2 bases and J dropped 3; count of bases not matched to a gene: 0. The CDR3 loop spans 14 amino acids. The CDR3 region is CASSEGTGGYEQYF. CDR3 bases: TGTGCCAGCAGTGAAGGGACAGGGGGCTACGAGCAGTACTTC.

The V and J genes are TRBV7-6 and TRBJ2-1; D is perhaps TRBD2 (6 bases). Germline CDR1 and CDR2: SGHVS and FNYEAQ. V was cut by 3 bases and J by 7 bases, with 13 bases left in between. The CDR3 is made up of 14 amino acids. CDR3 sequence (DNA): TGTGCCAGCAGCTTTCACGGGAGTCAAAATGAGCAGTTCTTC. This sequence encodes CASSFHGSQNEQFF.

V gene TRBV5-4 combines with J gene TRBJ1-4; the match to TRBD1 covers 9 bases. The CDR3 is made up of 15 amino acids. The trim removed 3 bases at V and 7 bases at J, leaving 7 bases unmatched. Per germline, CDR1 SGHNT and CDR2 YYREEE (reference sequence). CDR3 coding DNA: TGTGCCAGCAGCTCGAAGGGACAGGGCATTGAAAAACTGTTTTTT. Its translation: CASSSKGQGIEKLFF.

The CDR3 DNA reads TGTGCCAGCAGTTTAGCGGGGGGTTACAATGAGCAGTTCTTC. Translating gives CASSLAGGYNEQFF. This chain links TRBV27 with TRBJ2-1, with TRBD2 matching over 8 bases. The V gene's germline CDR1 is MNHEY and CDR2 SMNVEV (reference sequence). The CDR3 loop spans 14 amino acids. V was clipped by 2 bases and J by 4 bases; unmatched bases: 1.

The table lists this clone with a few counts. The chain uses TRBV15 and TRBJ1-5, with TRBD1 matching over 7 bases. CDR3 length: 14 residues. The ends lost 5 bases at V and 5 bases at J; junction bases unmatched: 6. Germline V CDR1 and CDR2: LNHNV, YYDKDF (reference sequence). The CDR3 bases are TGTGCCACCAGCCCCACAGGGGTCCATCAGCCCCAGCATTTT. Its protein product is CATSPTGVHQPQHF.

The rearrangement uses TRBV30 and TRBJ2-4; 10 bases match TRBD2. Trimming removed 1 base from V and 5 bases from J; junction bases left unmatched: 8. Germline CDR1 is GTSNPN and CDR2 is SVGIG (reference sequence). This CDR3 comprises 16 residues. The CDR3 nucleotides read TGTGCCTGGAGTGATGGTGCTAGCGGGGGACAAAACATTCAGTACTTC. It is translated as CAWSDGASGGQNIQYF.

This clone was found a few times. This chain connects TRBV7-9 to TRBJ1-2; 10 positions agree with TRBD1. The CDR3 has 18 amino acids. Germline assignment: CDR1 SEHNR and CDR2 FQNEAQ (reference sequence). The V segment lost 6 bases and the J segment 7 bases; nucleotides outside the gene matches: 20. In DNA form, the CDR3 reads TGTGCCAGCAGATCGTTAGCCGTACAGGACAGGGGGGAGGTTGGCTACACCTTC. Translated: CASRSLAVQDRGEVGYTF. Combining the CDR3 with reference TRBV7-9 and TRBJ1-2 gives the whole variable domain DTGVSQNPRHKITKRGQNVTFRCDPISEHNRLYWYRQTLGQGPEFLTYFQNEAQLEKSRLLSDRFSAERPKGSFSTLEIQRTEQGDSAMYLCASRSLAVQDRGEVGYTFGSGTRLTVV.

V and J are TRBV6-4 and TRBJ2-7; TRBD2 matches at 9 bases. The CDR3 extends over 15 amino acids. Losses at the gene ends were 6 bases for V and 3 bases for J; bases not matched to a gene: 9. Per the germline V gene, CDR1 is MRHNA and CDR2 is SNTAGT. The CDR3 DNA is TGTGCCAGCAGCGAAAGTAGCGGGGGAAACTACGAGCAGTACTTC. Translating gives CASSESSGGNYEQYF.

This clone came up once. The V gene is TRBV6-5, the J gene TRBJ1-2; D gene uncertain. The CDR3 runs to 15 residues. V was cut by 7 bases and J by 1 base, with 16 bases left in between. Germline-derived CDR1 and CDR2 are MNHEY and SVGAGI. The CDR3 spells CASTRSTDFNYGYTF. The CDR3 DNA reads TGTGCCAGCACCCGGAGTACCGACTTTAACTATGGCTACACCTTC.

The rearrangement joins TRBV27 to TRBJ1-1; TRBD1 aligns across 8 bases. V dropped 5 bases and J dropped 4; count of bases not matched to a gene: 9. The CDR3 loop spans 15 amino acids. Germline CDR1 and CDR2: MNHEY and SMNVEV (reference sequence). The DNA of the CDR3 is TGTGCCAGCAGTCCGGGACAGGTGGAGGCCACTGAAGCTTTCTTT. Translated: CASSPGQVEATEAFF.

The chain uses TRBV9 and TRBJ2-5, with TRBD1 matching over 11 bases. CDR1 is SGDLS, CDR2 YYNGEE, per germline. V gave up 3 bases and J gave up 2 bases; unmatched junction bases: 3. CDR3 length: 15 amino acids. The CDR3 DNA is TGTGCCAGCAGCGGCCGGGACAGGGGGCAAGAGACCCAGTACTTC. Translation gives CASSGRDRGQETQYF.

Written as DNA, the CDR3 is TGTGCCAGCAGAGACGGGACAACCTACGAGCAGTACTTC. Translation: CASRDGTTYEQYF. The chain employs TRBV28 and TRBJ2-7, with D possibly TRBD1 on 6 matching bases. CDR1 is MDHEN and CDR2 is SYDVKM in the germline V gene. V lost 6 bases and J 2 bases, leaving 11 bases between the germline ends. This CDR3 is built from 13 residues.

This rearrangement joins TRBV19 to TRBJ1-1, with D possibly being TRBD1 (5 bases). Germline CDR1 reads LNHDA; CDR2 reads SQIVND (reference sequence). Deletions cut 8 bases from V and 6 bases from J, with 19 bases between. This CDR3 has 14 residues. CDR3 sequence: CASSVVWGGPEAFF. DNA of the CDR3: TGTGCCAGTTCCGTCGTGTGGGGGGGTCCTGAAGCTTTCTTT.

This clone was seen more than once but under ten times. CDR3 nucleotides: TGTGCCAGCAGCCCCGGCTATGGCTACACCTTC. Protein sequence: CASSPGYGYTF. The gene calls are TRBV27 and TRBJ1-2, with D unclear. CDR3 length equals 11 residues. The germline gives CDR1 MNHEY, CDR2 SMNVEV (reference sequence). V was cut by 6 bases and J by 4 bases, with 6 bases left in between.

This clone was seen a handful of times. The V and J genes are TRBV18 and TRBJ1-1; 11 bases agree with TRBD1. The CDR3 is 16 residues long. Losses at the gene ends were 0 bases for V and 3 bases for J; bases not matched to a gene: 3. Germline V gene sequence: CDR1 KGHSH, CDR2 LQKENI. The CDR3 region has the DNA TGTGCCAGCTCACCACCTTGGGACAGGGGGGACACTGAAGCTTTCTTT. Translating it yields CASSPPWDRGDTEAFF.

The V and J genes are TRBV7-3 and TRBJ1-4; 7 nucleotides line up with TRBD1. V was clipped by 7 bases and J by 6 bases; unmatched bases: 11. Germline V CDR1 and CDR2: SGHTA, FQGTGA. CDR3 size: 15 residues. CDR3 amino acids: CASTESSDRDEKLFF. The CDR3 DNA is TGTGCCAGCACCGAATCATCCGACAGGGATGAAAAACTGTTTTTT. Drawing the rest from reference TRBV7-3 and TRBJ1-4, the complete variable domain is GAGVSQTPSNKVTEKGKYVELRCDPISGHTALYWYRQSLGQGPEFLIYFQGTGAADDSGLPNDRFFAVRPEGSVSTLKIQRTERGDSAVYLCASTESSDRDEKLFFGSGTQLSVL.